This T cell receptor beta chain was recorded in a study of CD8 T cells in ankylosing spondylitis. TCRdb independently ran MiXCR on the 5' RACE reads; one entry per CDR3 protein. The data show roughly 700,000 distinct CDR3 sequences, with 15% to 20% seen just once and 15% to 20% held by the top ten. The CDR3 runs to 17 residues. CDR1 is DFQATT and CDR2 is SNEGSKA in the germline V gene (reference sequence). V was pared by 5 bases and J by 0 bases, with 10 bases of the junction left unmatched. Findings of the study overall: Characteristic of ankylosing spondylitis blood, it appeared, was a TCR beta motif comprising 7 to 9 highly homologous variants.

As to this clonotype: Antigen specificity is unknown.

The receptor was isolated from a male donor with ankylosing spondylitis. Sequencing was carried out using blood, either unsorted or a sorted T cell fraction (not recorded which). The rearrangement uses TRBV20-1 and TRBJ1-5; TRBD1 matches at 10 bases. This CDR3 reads CSAGTGTGAYSNQPQHF. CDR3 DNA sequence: TGCAGTGCTGGGACCGGGACAGGGGCTTATAGCAATCAGCCCCAGCATTTT.